This TCR beta chain appears in the sequencing data of a study of cytomegalovirus exposure and HLA in healthy donors. Findings and caveats of the study: According to reports, the classifier identified cytomegalovirus status with high specificity and sensitivity.

A remark on this clone: No antigen is known for it.

Amplification used 60 Vbeta primers and 13 Jbeta primers. Some clones are missing from TCRdb's copy, which holds only in-frame ones; the method was immunoSEQ multiplex PCR. Here the sample spans some 150,000 clones, roughly 83% being singletons. From germline, CDR1 is KGHSH and CDR2 LQKENI. Trimming cost V 2 bases and J 1 base, with 8 bases left between them. The CDR3 extends over 14 amino acids. The V call is TRBV18, the J call TRBJ2-5; tentative D call: TRBD1 (5 bases). The clonotype originates from a man aged 40-49 years in good health and CMV-seropositive. The sequenced sample was PBMCs. CDR3 DNA: TGTGCCAGCTCACCATGGGGCGTCCAAGAGACCCAGTACTTC. Amino acid sequence: CASSPWGVQETQYF.